The 17 T cell receptor beta chains listed next were all sequenced from one sample in a study of T cell responses to AZD1222 COVID-19 vaccine. TCRdb's copy holds only in-frame clones and misses some; the assay was immunoSEQ multiplex PCR. The data show more than 50,000 clones, approximately 88% seen once. The material was peripheral blood, obtained 28 days after the second AZD1222 dose. These receptors were collected from an adult who received the AZD1222 COVID-19 vaccine.

The chain couples TRBV28 to TRBJ1-1, with D uncertain. Trimming left V 4 bases short and J 1 base short, with 13 bases between. This CDR3 has 15 residues. CDR1 and CDR2 from the germline V gene are MDHEN and SYDVKM. The CDR3 loop reads CASSSPSSPNTEAFF. The CDR3 DNA is TGTGCCAGCAGTTCCCCTTCCTCCCCGAACACTGAAGCTTTCTTT.

CDR3 DNA: TGCAGTGCTAGTGTTGGGACTAGCGGCTCCTACGAGCAGTACTTC. Amino acids: CSASVGTSGSYEQYF. The chain uses TRBV20-1 and TRBJ2-7; 11 bases are shared with TRBD2. The CDR3 has 15 amino acids. The V and J ends lost 3 bases and 0 bases, in that order; junction bases with no gene match: 4. The germline CDR1 and CDR2 sequences are DFQATT and SNEGSKA (reference sequence).

Only one count was recorded for this clone. V usage is TRBV28 and J usage is TRBJ2-3, with 7 positions matching TRBD2. The CDR3 has 17 amino acids. J gave up 0 bases and V 8 bases, and 14 bases lay outside the gene matches. From germline, CDR1 is MDHEN and CDR2 SYDVKM. CDR3 nucleotides: TGTGCCAGCTCCTCCCGGGACTACCAAGTTAGCACAGATACGCAGTATTTT. Its translation: CASSSRDYQVSTDTQYF.

The V call is TRBV5-5, the J call TRBJ2-7; unclear D gene. V was clipped by 1 base and J by 3 bases, with 14 bases between them. Germline CDR1 is SGHKS and CDR2 is YYEKEE (reference sequence). The CDR3 is 15 residues long. The CDR3 DNA is TGTGCCAGCAGCTTGAGAGTGATGCAGTACTACGAGCAGTACTTC. It codes for CASSLRVMQYYEQYF.

As DNA, the CDR3 is TGTGCCAGCAGCTTGGGTTTAGAGACCCAGTACTTC. It encodes CASSLGLETQYF. The rearrangement joins TRBV5-4 to TRBJ2-5; D uncertain. V lost 0 bases and J lost 4, with 4 bases in between. Germline V lookup: CDR1 SGHNT, CDR2 YYREEE (reference sequence). The CDR3 is 12 residues long.

V and J are TRBV3-1 (or the pseudogene TRBV3-2) and TRBJ2-5; unclear D gene. V was pared by 1 base and J by 4 bases, with 7 bases between. The CDR3 contains 13 residues. Germline V gene sequence: CDR1 LGHDT, CDR2 YNNKEL (reference sequence). The CDR3 nucleotides read TGTGCCAGCAGCCAAGCACTTGGAGAGACCCAGTACTTC. This sequence encodes CASSQALGETQYF.

V is TRBV20-1 and J is TRBJ1-1; no definite D call. Deletions cut 3 bases from V and 3 bases from J, with 5 bases between. Germline V CDR1 and CDR2: DFQATT, SNEGSKA (reference sequence). The CDR3 runs 11 residues. CDR3 residues: CSASQDTEAFF. CDR3 coding DNA: TGCAGTGCTAGTCAGGACACTGAAGCTTTCTTT.

The chain uses TRBV2 and TRBJ2-2; TRBD1 aligns across 7 bases. The CDR3 is 13 amino acids. Germline-derived CDR1 and CDR2 are SNHLY and FYNNEI. J gave up 5 bases and V 6 bases, and 3 bases lay outside the gene matches. This CDR3 reads CASRTGLTGELFF. The CDR3 nucleotides read TGTGCCAGCAGGACAGGGCTAACCGGGGAGCTGTTTTTT.

The chain couples TRBV6-1 to TRBJ1-2; maybe TRBD1 (5 bases). Germline CDR1 and CDR2: MNHNS and SASEGT. The CDR3 loop spans 12 amino acids. V lost 0 bases and J 10 bases, leaving 9 bases between the germline ends. CDR3 protein: CASSEAWTFYTF. DNA of the CDR3: TGTGCCAGCAGTGAAGCTTGGACATTCTACACCTTC.

This clone was found a few times. V and J are TRBV19 and TRBJ1-5, with a possible D match to TRBD1 (6 bases). The germline gives CDR1 LNHDA, CDR2 SQIVND (reference sequence). V was clipped by 6 bases and J by 7 bases, with 10 bases between them. There are 12 residues in the CDR3. CDR3 loop: CASSTGRQPQHF. The DNA of the CDR3 is TGTGCCAGTAGCACAGGGAGGCAGCCCCAGCATTTT.

This rearrangement joins TRBV25-1 to TRBJ1-1; 9 bases are a match to TRBD1. V lost 4 bases, J lost 2 bases, and 2 bases stayed unmatched. Germline CDR1 MGHDK, CDR2 SYGVNS. The CDR3 runs to 14 residues. CDR3 DNA sequence: TGTGCCAGCAGTGGGACAGGGGCTAACACTGAAGCTTTCTTT. This translates into CASSGTGANTEAFF.

This clone was seen only once. V is TRBV29-1 and J is TRBJ2-5; 7 bases map to TRBD1. V dropped 6 bases and J dropped 1; count of bases not matched to a gene: 8. The V gene's germline CDR1 is SQVTM and CDR2 ANQGSEA. This CDR3 comprises 14 residues. The CDR3 sequence: CSVASDRVQETQYF. CDR3 coding DNA: TGCAGCGTCGCCTCCGACAGGGTCCAAGAGACCCAGTACTTC. Full variable domain (remainder filled in from reference TRBV29-1 and TRBJ2-5): SAVISQKPSRDICQRGTSLTIQCQVDSQVTMMFWYRQQPGQSLTLIATANQGSEATYESGFVIDKFPISRPNLTFSTLTVSNMSPEDSSIYLCSVASDRVQETQYFGPGTRLLVL.

The rearrangement links TRBV10-3 to TRBJ2-1, with TRBD2 identical over 11 bases. Germline assignment: CDR1 ENHRY and CDR2 SYGVKD. The CDR3 sequence is 13 residues long. After removal of 10 bases from V and 3 bases from J, the junction contained 2 bases not matched to a gene. This CDR3 reads CATGLAGYNEQFF. Here the CDR3 DNA reads TGTGCCACCGGACTAGCGGGCTACAATGAGCAGTTCTTC.

In DNA, the CDR3 is TGTGCCAGCAGCCTGGGACAGAGTAACACCGGGGAGCTGTTTTTT. It codes for CASSLGQSNTGELFF. The V and J genes are TRBV6-2 or TRBV6-3 and TRBJ2-2, with 7 nucleotides matching TRBD1. The CDR3 covers 15 residues. The germline CDR1 and CDR2 sequences are MNHEY and SVGEGT. Unmatched junction bases numbered 6, after V lost 6 bases and J lost 2 bases.

This clone was counted a single time. The J gene is TRBJ2-2, the V gene TRBV11-3; D is ambiguous. CDR1 SGHNT and CDR2 YENEEA come from the germline V gene. Deletions cut 3 bases from V and 8 bases from J, with 13 bases between. The CDR3 has 14 residues. Here the CDR3 DNA reads TGTGCCAGCAGCTTGGGCCAGGTCGTGGGGGAGCTGTTTTTT. This encodes CASSLGQVVGELFF.

V gene TRBV28 combines with J gene TRBJ2-7, with 7 bases fitting TRBD2. Germline lookup yields CDR1 MDHEN and CDR2 SYDVKM. This CDR3 spans 16 amino acids. Trimming removed 6 bases from V and 2 bases from J; junction bases left unmatched: 13. CDR3 sequence (DNA): TGTGCCAGCAGCCCCGGCGGTCCGGGGACTACCTACGAGCAGTACTTC. Its translation: CASSPGGPGTTYEQYF.

The rearrangement uses TRBV6-5 and TRBJ1-1; D not certain. The V end was cut by 7 bases, the J end by 3 bases, with 6 bases between. This CDR3 has 11 amino acids. The germline V gene has CDR1 MNHEY and CDR2 SVGAGI. The CDR3 DNA is TGTGCCAGCATGGGTCACACTGAAGCTTTCTTT. Translation: CASMGHTEAFF.